These T cell receptor beta chains were read from a single sample in a study of Tregs in tolerant kidney transplant recipients. Clones were read by immunoSEQ multiplex PCR, and TCRdb kept only the in-frame ones, dropping some. Of approximately 99,000 clones listed, 90% are singletons. The sample consisted of CD4+ T cells from blood, taken before the transplant. These receptors came from a human donor who received a combined kidney and bone marrow transplant. Each CDR3 is given with its conserved first and last residue. A D gene is named only where the DNA matches it firmly.

>TRBV19|-
CASSIVDSGPQHF
>TRBV10-3|TRBD1
CAISDSDRGQEGYTF
>TRBV5-4|-
CASSFGGARNSNQPQHF
>TRBV9|-
CASSAHGGQQYF
>TRBV28|TRBD1
CAIMNNRGRTGQDTQYF
>TRBV9|-
CASSVAGTGVQPQHF
>TRBV5-1|-
CASSVRGTTSGDTQYF
>TRBV27|TRBD1
CASRNWTGAYEQYF
>TRBV25-1|TRBD2
CASSDSGGVTDTQYF
>TRBV19|-
CASSMGLKDTQYF
>TRBV5-1|-
CASRGSLSPGYTIYF
>TRBV6-6|-
CASSYGRGGEDEQFF
>TRBV14|-
CASSQDLNGNGYTF
>TRBV7-9|-
CASSWRPLPNNEQFF
>TRBV10-1|TRBD1
CASSDRRDRAYEQYF
>TRBV7-6|TRBD2
CASSLVGLAGGSETQYF
>TRBV5-1|-
CASSLDGGHNSPLHF
>TRBV19|-
CASNQGYYGYTF
>TRBV2|-
CASSYTGESTDTQYF
>TRBV10-3|-
CAISESGGANTGELFF
>TRBV7-2|TRBD2
CASSRSGGASSYEQYF
>TRBV6-5|-
CASSYGPLNTEAFF
>TRBV7-9|-
CASRRDSYEQYF
>TRBV6-5|-
CASSTATGFGYTF
>TRBV11-2|-
CASSLDWDNTQYF
>TRBV27|-
CASNRVGADTQYF
>TRBV16|-
CASSLHRGGMSNQPQHF
>TRBV28|-
CASRLPGETQYF
>TRBV4-3|TRBD2
CASSRVAGTNTGELFF
>TRBV11-2|TRBD1
CASSRGTDLRDF
>TRBV6-6|TRBD1
CASSSTGEVYYGYTF
>TRBV12-2|-
CASRSPGTAYEQYF
>TRBV7-2|-
CASSPRTAYEQYF
>TRBV7-9|TRBD1
CASSLVWDRVPTEAFF
>TRBV18|-
CASSLYQGPTDTQYF
>TRBV5-1|TRBD1
CASSSGTGGTDTQYF
>TRBV10-1|-
CASSESRANTEAFF
>TRBV10-3|TRBD1
CATLRDRGQTEAFF
>TRBV29-1|-
CSVVRVNEQFF
>TRBV19|-
CASSISVDYGYTF
>TRBV6-1|-
CATTTWFSTSYGYTF
>TRBV4-3|TRBD1
CASSLRTGGLYEQYF
>TRBV7-2|-
CASSLALPSLGGYTF
>TRBV6-4|TRBD2
CASSDSASGIYNEQFF
>TRBV2|-
CASSGGGYEAFF
>TRBV5-1|-
CASSLAGSYEQYF
>TRBV7-2|-
CASSLGGPRTGELFF
>TRBV19|TRBD1
CASSRGRGETQYF
>TRBV9|-
CASSVAVRAYNEQFF